This TCR beta chain came from a study of tumor-infiltrating lymphocytes in localized non-small cell lung cancer. This CDR3 comprises 15 residues. The V and J ends lost 0 bases and 4 bases respectively, with 12 bases between them. The germline gives CDR1 SGHDT, CDR2 YYEEEE. TCRdb keeps only in-frame clones here, not all; method: immunoSEQ multiplex PCR. The sample lists 13,000 or so clones, around 68% occurring once. This clone has only one observation. The sequenced material came from uninvolved lung tissue not adjacent to the tumor. The receptor comes from a human donor with non-small cell lung cancer. The V gene is TRBV5-6, the J gene TRBJ2-3; D possibly corresponds to TRBD2 (6 bases). CDR3 sequence reads: CASSLAPGSADTQYF. The DNA of the CDR3 is TGTGCCAGCAGCTTGGCCCCCGGGAGCGCAGATACGCAGTATTTT.